This T cell receptor beta chain was sequenced during a study of blood T cells in healthy people across ages. Whole-study results and caveats: When one million T cells were used, diversity estimates were thought to be underestimates.

Combining a sample-barcoded 5' primer with a J-beta primer mix, a second PCR ran for roughly 7 to 12 cycles. The study obtained at least 2.5 million CDR3-containing paired-end reads from every sample. TCRdb reanalysed the 5' RACE reads using MiXCR and keeps one entry per CDR3 protein. The table records approximately 680,000 distinct CDR3 sequences, about 30% of them present only once. Only one count was recorded for this clonotype. What it binds is not known. Germline V gives CDR1 MGHRA, CDR2 YSYEKL. V shed 4 bases and J shed 5 bases, with 15 bases lying between them. The CDR3 totals 15 residues. V and J are TRBV4-1 and TRBJ2-1; D perhaps matches TRBD2 (5 bases). The source of this sequence is an elderly woman in good health. Sequenced sample: blood. CDR3 nucleotides: TGCGCCAGCAGCCGGACTGAGGGTGGGCACAATGAGCAGTTCTTC. Its translation: CASSRTEGGHNEQFF.